One and the same sample provided the 8 T cell receptor beta chains below, sequenced in a study of cytotoxic CD8 clonotypes in ibrutinib-treated CLL. Produced via immunoSEQ multiplex PCR; TCRdb's table is partial and in-frame only. The sample holds around 150,000 clones; nearly 90% are singletons and the top ten take 3% to 3.5%. The specimen was PBMCs, collected at disease progression, from a patient treated with ibrutinib. Source of these receptors: a human donor with chronic lymphocytic leukemia.

The rearrangement links TRBV5-6 to TRBJ2-5; no reliable D call. The ends were cut back, 2 bases at V and 5 bases at J, with 16 bases in the middle. The CDR3 is 15 amino acids. Germline V gene lookup returns CDR1 SGHDT and CDR2 YYEEEE. The CDR3 reads CASSFSPSVGETQYF. DNA for the CDR3: TGTGCCAGCAGCTTTTCGCCTAGTGTAGGGGAGACCCAGTACTTC.

This chain links TRBV9 with TRBJ2-5; D is perhaps TRBD1 (5 bases). V was cut by 0 bases and J by 0 bases, with 6 bases left in between. Per germline, CDR1 SGDLS and CDR2 YYNGEE. The CDR3 is 14 residues long. The CDR3 loop is CASSVEGYQETQYF. The CDR3 DNA sequence: TGTGCCAGCAGCGTAGAGGGGTACCAAGAGACCCAGTACTTC. Full variable domain (rest looked up from reference TRBV9 and TRBJ2-5): DSGVTQTPKHLITATGQRVTLRCSPRSGDLSVYWYQQSLDQGLQFLIQYYNGEERAKGNILERFSAQQFPDLHSELNLSSLELGDSALYFCASSVEGYQETQYFGPGTRLLVL.

The V and J genes are TRBV5-6 and TRBJ1-1, with D possibly TRBD1 on 5 matching bases. V was clipped by 1 base and J by 1 base, with 17 bases between them. The CDR3 contains 17 residues. The germline V gene has CDR1 SGHDT and CDR2 YYEEEE. The CDR3 protein is CASSLRGRILANTEAFF. DNA for the CDR3: TGTGCCAGCAGCTTGAGGGGAAGGATACTTGCGAACACTGAAGCTTTCTTT. Combining the CDR3 with reference TRBV5-6 and TRBJ1-1 gives the whole variable domain DAGVTQSPTHLIKTRGQQVTLRCSPKSGHDTVSWYQQALGQGPQFIFQYYEEEERQRGNFPDRFSGHQFPNYSSELNVNALLLGDSALYLCASSLRGRILANTEAFFGQGTRLTVV.

This clone was detected a few times. The chain is built from TRBV7-7 and TRBJ2-2, with TRBD2 matching over 12 bases. CDR3 length equals 14 residues. CDR1 and CDR2 from the germline V gene are SSHAT and FNYEAQ (reference sequence). The CDR3: CASRLAGVPGELFF. In nucleotides, the CDR3 is TGTGCTTCCCGACTAGCGGGAGTCCCCGGGGAGCTGTTTTTT.

The chain uses TRBV29-1 and TRBJ2-7; perhaps TRBD1 as D (5 bases). The germline CDR1 and CDR2 sequences are SQVTM and ANQGSEA. The CDR3 loop spans 12 amino acids. V dropped 6 bases and J dropped 3 bases, with 12 bases sitting between them. CDR3 nucleotide sequence: TGCAGCGTAAGGACACCCTTCTACGAGCAGTACTTC. Its protein product is CSVRTPFYEQYF.

The chain couples TRBV6-5 to TRBJ1-1; a weak D match, TRBD1 (6 bases). Between the trimmed V and J ends, which lost 0 bases and 3 bases, there was a span of 14 bases. The CDR3 loop spans 16 amino acids. Germline-derived CDR1 and CDR2 are MNHEY and SVGAGI. CDR3 nucleotides: TGTGCCAGCAGTTACTCAAAGGGGGGCACCTACACTGAAGCTTTCTTT. Its translation is CASSYSKGGTYTEAFF.

The J gene is TRBJ2-7, the V gene TRBV5-1; D might be TRBD2 (6 bases). Between the trimmed V and J ends, which lost 2 bases and 5 bases, there was a span of 8 bases. This CDR3 is built from 12 residues. Germline V lookup: CDR1 SGHRS, CDR2 YFSETQ. CDR3 protein: CASSLAGHEQYF. The CDR3 DNA reads as TGCGCCAGCAGCTTAGCGGGCCACGAGCAGTACTTC.

J is TRBJ2-3 and V is TRBV5-6; D unresolved. Looked up from germline, CDR1 is SGHDT and CDR2 is YYEEEE. This CDR3 contains 13 residues. V was clipped by 1 base and J by 1 base, with 4 bases between them. CDR3 sequence reads: CASSLFRTDTQYF. The DNA for the CDR3 is TGTGCCAGCAGCTTGTTTCGCACAGATACGCAGTATTTT.